This record looks at one TCR beta chain sequence and its context. V was pared by 7 bases and J by 1 base, with 17 bases between. From germline, CDR1 is MNHEY and CDR2 SVGAGI. The CDR3 loop spans 15 amino acids. This sample was included in a study of blood T cells in healthy people across ages. Alongside a J-beta primer mix, a sample-barcoded 5' primer served in a second PCR lasting roughly 7 to 11 cycles. Each CDR3 protein gets one entry after TCRdb re-called the 5' RACE reads with MiXCR. The profile shows 1.8 million or so distinct CDR3 sequences, about 39% of them singletons. Extracted total RNA amounted to at least 5.5 micrograms for each sample.

This TCR came from a human donor in good health. What was sequenced was blood. The chain has TRBV6-5 and TRBJ2-7, with D perhaps TRBD1 (8 bases). As DNA, the CDR3 is TGTGCCAGCAACGACAGGGGAGGGAGTTCCTACGAGCAGTACTTC. Translation gives CASNDRGGSSYEQYF.